Sequencing of this TCR beta chain was carried out in a study of OX40 agonist ivuxolimab in advanced cancers. Study-level background: Every patient in dose escalation had hepatocellular carcinoma, melanoma, renal cell or head and neck cancer. Study-level results: CD8+ T cells (on average) carried more expanded clones than CD4+ T cells.

This clone occurred once. What it binds is unknown. Germline CDR1 reads WSHSY; CDR2 reads SAAADI. The CDR3 length is 13 residues. The junction had 7 bases not matched to a gene; V was cut back by 6 bases and J by 9 bases. Profiling relied on immunoSEQ multiplex PCR, and the TCRdb table lists in-frame clones only, not all of them. Here the sample spans about 64,000 clones, roughly 87% being singletons. J is TRBJ2-1 and V is TRBV10-2, with TRBD2 matching over 8 bases. The receptor was derived from an adult with an advanced solid tumor such as melanoma, head and neck, liver or kidney cancer. Here the sequenced sample was CD4+ or CD8+ T cells sorted from blood, taken in a trial of the OX40 agonist ivuxolimab. The CDR3 DNA is TGCGCCAGCAGGTCCCTAGCGGGTGGTGAGCAGTTCTTC. Protein product: CASRSLAGGEQFF.